Below, one TCR beta chain is given with its context. What it binds is unknown. This sample stems from a study of T-cell reconstitution after alpha-beta-depleted transplantation in children. Unique molecular identifiers featured in how the TCRbeta library was prepared. TCRdb fed the PCR reads into MiXCR, producing one record per CDR3 protein. The sample lists around 100,000 distinct CDR3 sequences, around 10% occurring once. Per germline, CDR1 DFQATT and CDR2 SNEGSKA (reference sequence). The CDR3 length is 13 residues. V lost 2 bases and J lost 2; bases outside the gene matches: 2. Regarding the study as a whole: In some patients, recipient T cells and intrathymic progenitors surviving conditioning explained high day-60 diversity. T-cell numbers and diversity, one year after transplant, stemmed largely from T cells that were newly produced. Two months or so post-transplant, alpha-beta T cells reportedly derived from several hundred expanded graft clones.

The TCR originated in a boy between 2 and 15 years old with acute lymphoblastic leukemia, due to receive a stem cell transplant. The V gene is TRBV20-1, the J gene TRBJ1-2, with 7 nucleotides matching TRBD1. The specimen was PBMCs, collected before TCRalphabeta/CD19-depleted stem cell transplant. CDR3: CSARRDRNYGYTF. The CDR3, as DNA: TGCAGTGCTAGAAGGGACAGAAACTATGGCTACACCTTC.